This TCR beta chain came from a study of CD8 T cells in Susac syndrome. About this clonotype itself: Antigen: not known.

General observations from the study: It was acknowledged in the study that its TCR sequencing and HLA analysis involved a relatively small number of individuals.

Trimming stripped 4 bases from V and 5 bases from J, with 17 bases between. The CDR3 is made up of 14 amino acids. The germline CDR1 and CDR2 sequences are SQVTM and ANQGSEA. Reverse transcription of about 0.45 to 1 ug RNA was performed with random hexamers. By means of immunoSEQ multiplex PCR, TCR beta CDR3 spanning 54 Vbeta and 13 Jbeta underwent amplification. One entry per CDR3 protein results from TCRdb running MiXCR on the immunoSEQ multiplex PCR reads. The sample yields approximately 230,000 distinct CDR3 sequences, 80% to 95% seen once. This receptor was taken from a human donor with multiple sclerosis. The sequencing sample was made of CD4+ T cells from PBMCs. V usage is TRBV29-1 and J usage is TRBJ2-5; possible D gene TRBD2, 5 bases. CDR3 DNA: TGCAGCGTTGCGAGAGTAGCGATGAGGGAGACCCAGTACTTC. It encodes CSVARVAMRETQYF. The full variable domain, completed using reference TRBV29-1 and TRBJ2-5, is SAVISQKPSRDICQRGTSLTIQCQVDSQVTMMFWYRQQPGQSLTLIATANQGSEATYESGFVIDKFPISRPNLTFSTLTVSNMSPEDSSIYLCSVARVAMRETQYFGPGTRLLVL.